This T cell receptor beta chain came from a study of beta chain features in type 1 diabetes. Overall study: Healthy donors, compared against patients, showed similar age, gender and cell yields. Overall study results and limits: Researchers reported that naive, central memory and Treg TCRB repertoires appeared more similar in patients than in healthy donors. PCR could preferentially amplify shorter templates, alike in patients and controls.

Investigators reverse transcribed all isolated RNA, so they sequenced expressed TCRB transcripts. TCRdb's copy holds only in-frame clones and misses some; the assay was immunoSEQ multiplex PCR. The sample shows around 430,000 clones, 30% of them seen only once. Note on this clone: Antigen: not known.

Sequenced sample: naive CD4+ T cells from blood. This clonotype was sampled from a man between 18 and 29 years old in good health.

DNA for the CDR3: TGCAGTGCCGACTCTAATGAGCAGTTCTTC. Encoded protein: CSADSNEQFF. The chain employs TRBV20-1 and TRBJ2-1, with D unclear. The germline V gene encodes CDR1 DFQATT and CDR2 SNEGSKA (reference sequence). Trimming removed 6 bases from V and 7 bases from J, with 7 bases in between. CDR3 size: 10 residues.